This TCR beta chain emerged from a study of T cells in Graves' hyperthyroidism and ophthalmopathy. Study outcomes and limitations: Blood also showed most of the thyroid clonotypes that were expanded above 0.001. The model forecast ophthalmopathy, anticipating it by a median approximately 7 months before onset.

TCR beta CDR3 sequences were amplified from RNA transcripts. In the first-round RT-PCR of the TCR CDR3, the HTBI primer set was used. TCRdb ran MiXCR on the multiplex PCR reads and lists one entry per CDR3 protein. The sample comprises about 600,000 distinct CDR3 sequences, approximately 15% of which are singletons, and about 3.5% rests with the top ten. Clinical symptoms, serum thyroxine, TRAb, thyroid ultrasound and orbital computed tomography informed diagnoses. The PBMCs were sourced from fresh peripheral blood (more than 8.5 ml). The sample holds a few counts of this clonotype. Its specificity is not known. V shed 10 bases, J shed 5 bases, and the junction held 19 bases outside the gene matches. CDR1 and CDR2 from the germline V gene are SGHVS and FQNEAQ. The CDR3 extends over 18 amino acids.

The source of this sequence is a woman aged 40 to 50 with Graves' ophthalmopathy. V is TRBV7-8 and J is TRBJ2-5, with 13 nucleotides matching TRBD2. Sequenced: blood. The CDR3 loop reads CAISGTSGTLGVQETQYF. CDR3 in DNA: TGTGCCATCTCCGGGACTAGCGGGACCCTAGGGGTCCAGGAGACCCAGTACTTC.